These T cell receptor beta chains were read from a single sample in a study of T cells in Graves' hyperthyroidism and ophthalmopathy. TCRdb recomputed calls from the multiplex PCR reads with MiXCR, one row per CDR3 protein. The sample yields about 640,000 distinct CDR3 sequences, approximately 14% seen once. The source material was blood. All receptors derive from a woman aged 50 to 60 with Graves' ophthalmopathy. The CDR3 runs from the conserved cysteine through the conserved F or W. Each record gives: J gene, clone size, D gene, V gene, CDR3 DNA, CDR3 protein. D genes are given only for firm matches. Not all rows give a size; the values are once, few, many and, for expanded clones, a class.

TRBJ2-7 many NA TRBV7-9 TGTGCCAGCAGCTTTGGCGACCTCAACTACGAGCAGTACTTC CASSFGDLNYEQYF
TRBJ2-1 many TRBD1 TRBV20-1 TGCAGTGCTAGCACGGACAGGGAAAGCGACAATGAGCAGTTCTTC CSASTDRESDNEQFF
TRBJ1-2 many TRBD1 TRBV12-3/TRBV12-4 TGTGCCAGCACCAGGACAGGCTATGGCTACACCTTC CASTRTGYGYTF
TRBJ2-5 NA TRBD1 TRBV28 TGTGCCAGCAGTTTAGCGACCAGCTCGGGCAGGGGGAAGTACTTC CASSLATSSGRGKYF
TRBJ2-1 many NA TRBV7-9 TGTGCCAGCAGCTCTCCGGGGTACAATGAGCAGTTCTTC CASSSPGYNEQFF
TRBJ2-7 NA TRBD2 TRBV4-1 TGCGCCAGCAGCCAAGGCGGGAGTGGTCTCTACGAGCAGTACTTC CASSQGGSGLYEQYF
TRBJ2-5 NA TRBD2 TRBV3-1 TGTGCCAGCAGCCAGGGACTAGCGGGAGTGGTGTACTTC CASSQGLAGVVYF
TRBJ1-1 many TRBD1 TRBV19 TGTGCCAGTAGAACCGGGACAGGATTTATGAACACTGAAGCTTTCTTT CASRTGTGFMNTEAFF
TRBJ1-5 many NA TRBV28 TGTGCCAGCAGGGAAGAGCAGGCACGACCCGATCAGCCCCAGCATTTT CASREEQARPDQPQHF
TRBJ2-1 many TRBD2 TRBV7-2 TGTGCCAGCAGCTTAGGACCTGGCGGGAGAGGTAATAGTAATGAGCAGTTCTTC CASSLGPGGRGNSNEQFF
TRBJ1-5 many NA TRBV28 TGTGCCAGCAGTGTTTCCGGGATTCAGCCCCAGCATTTT CASSVSGIQPQHF
TRBJ2-6 NA TRBD1 TRBV20-1 TGCAGTGCTAGGTGGGGACAGATCCCTGGGGCCAACGTCCTGACTTTC CSARWGQIPGANVLTF
TRBJ2-7 many NA TRBV7-2 TGTGCCAGCAGTGGAAGGACAGCGTACGAGCAGTACTTC CASSGRTAYEQYF
TRBJ1-1 many NA TRBV7-2 TGTGCCAGCAGCTTAAATTTGGGCCGCGAAGCTTTCTTT CASSLNLGREAFF
TRBJ2-2 NA TRBD1 TRBV28 TGTGCCAGCAGGATCGACAGGGCTAGCGGGGAGCTGTTTTTT CASRIDRASGELFF
TRBJ2-1 many TRBD2 TRBV28 TGTGCCAGCAGCCTACTAGCGGGATCTGTAGAGCAGTTCTTC CASSLLAGSVEQFF
TRBJ2-3 many TRBD2 TRBV2 TGTGCCAGCAGTGGAGGGGAGGGCCACACAGATACGCAGTATTTT CASSGGEGHTDTQYF
TRBJ2-7 NA TRBD2 TRBV13 TGTGCCAGCAGCTCGGGGACTAGCGGGAGATTCTACGAGCAGTACTTC CASSSGTSGRFYEQYF
TRBJ2-5 few TRBD2 TRBV19 TGTGCCAGTAGTATAGATCCTTTTCGCGGGAGCGAGACCCAGTACTTC CASSIDPFRGSETQYF
TRBJ2-3 few TRBD2 TRBV15 TGTGCCACCAGCATCTCCGGGACTAGCGGGAGGCCCGGGCGCGATACGCAGTATTTT CATSISGTSGRPGRDTQYF
TRBJ2-1 once TRBD2 TRBV24-1 TGTGCCACCAGTGCCGCGGGAGGGGATGAGCAGTTCTTC CATSAAGGDEQFF
TRBJ1-6 few NA TRBV7-7 TGTGCTAGCAGCAAACAGTCCGAGGGGGTTAATTCACCCCTCCACTTT CASSKQSEGVNSPLHF
TRBJ2-1 many TRBD2 TRBV3-1 TGTGCCAGCAGCCATAGGACTAGCGGGACCAATGAGCAGTTCTTC CASSHRTSGTNEQFF
TRBJ2-7 many NA TRBV18 TGTGCCAGCTCACTAGACAGAACCTCCTACGAGCAGTACTTC CASSLDRTSYEQYF
TRBJ1-1 many NA TRBV20-1 TGCAGTGCTAGGCAGCTGGGCGGAGGGAAGAACACTGAAGCTTTCTTT CSARQLGGGKNTEAFF
TRBJ2-3 few NA TRBV20-1 TGCAGTGCTAGAGATCTGGGAAGGCCCCAAGATACGCAGTATTTT CSARDLGRPQDTQYF
TRBJ2-1 many NA TRBV12-3/TRBV12-4 TGTGCCAGCAGTCTTGGGACTGAGCAGTTCTTC CASSLGTEQFF
TRBJ2-5 many NA TRBV7-9 TGTGCCAGCAGCTTACAAGGGAAATCGGCCCAAGAGACCCAGTACTTC CASSLQGKSAQETQYF
TRBJ1-5 few TRBD1 TRBV10-3 TGTGCCATCAGTGGGGACAGTTATAGCAATCAGCCCCAGCATTTT CAISGDSYSNQPQHF
TRBJ1-5 many NA TRBV7-2 TGTGCCAGCAGCTTAGCGGGACCCTATGGGGGTCAGCCCCAGCATTTT CASSLAGPYGGQPQHF
TRBJ2-1 NA TRBD2 TRBV6-1 TGTGCCAGCATTAAGCGGGGAGACCTAAATGAGCAGTTCTTC CASIKRGDLNEQFF
TRBJ2-1 many TRBD2 TRBV12-3/TRBV12-4 TGTGCCAGCAGTTCTGGGACTAAATATCGCAATGAGCAGTTCTTC CASSSGTKYRNEQFF
TRBJ1-1 many NA TRBV20-1 TGCAGTGCTAGAGATCCCGGGGGGGAGCACACTGAAGCTTTCTTT CSARDPGGEHTEAFF
TRBJ2-7 once NA TRBV7-8 TGTGCCAGCAGCTTAGACCAGGGCGGGCAGTACTTC CASSLDQGGQYF
TRBJ1-2 few NA TRBV7-8 TGTGCCAGCAGCTTAGCAATCAGGGGAGGGGGCTACACCTTC CASSLAIRGGGYTF
TRBJ2-7 NA TRBD2 TRBV12-5 TGTGCTAGTCGTAGCGGGAGGTCCTACGAGCAGTACTTC CASRSGRSYEQYF
TRBJ2-5 many NA TRBV7-2 TGTGCCAGCAGCGGATTTATGTCGACCCAGTACTTC CASSGFMSTQYF
TRBJ1-2 many NA TRBV7-8 TGTGCCAGCAGCTCGGACGGAGGCTATGGCTACACCTTC CASSSDGGYGYTF
TRBJ2-7 few NA TRBV6-2/TRBV6-3 TGTGCCAGCACTAGGACGGGGATGAGCGAGCAGTACTTC CASTRTGMSEQYF
TRBJ1-1 many TRBD1 TRBV5-6 TGTGCCAGCAGCCGGGTAGAGGGACAGTTTATTGAAGCTTTCTTT CASSRVEGQFIEAFF
TRBJ1-5 many NA TRBV7-3 TGTGCCAGCAGCTTAACCGGGGGAACGGGGCAGCCCCAGCATTTT CASSLTGGTGQPQHF
TRBJ2-2 many TRBD2 TRBV27 TGTGCCAGCAGTTTCCGGGGACTAGCGGGGGCGAACACCGGGGAGCTGTTTTTT CASSFRGLAGANTGELFF
TRBJ2-3 few NA TRBV20-1 TGCAGTGCCCGGTGGGCTACCAGTACAGATACGCAGTATTTT CSARWATSTDTQYF
TRBJ2-1 NA TRBD2 TRBV6-5 TGTGCCAGCAGTTTACCGGGACTAGCCTACAATGAGCAGCTCTTC CASSLPGLAYNEQLF
TRBJ2-5 many NA TRBV6-5 TGTGCCAGCAGTTACGGGACACAAGAGACCCAGTACTTC CASSYGTQETQYF
TRBJ2-3 many TRBD2 TRBV3-1 TGTGCCAGCAGCCCCTCACAGCGGGAGTGGATAGATACGCAGTATTTT CASSPSQREWIDTQYF
TRBJ2-7 many NA TRBV18 TGTGCCAGCTCACCACCTCTCCTGGTCCACGAGCAGTACTTC CASSPPLLVHEQYF
TRBJ1-2 many NA TRBV18 TGTGCCAGCTCACCACCGAGCGGGGACTACTATGGCTACACCTTC CASSPPSGDYYGYTF
TRBJ2-7 many NA TRBV5-1 TGCGCCAGCAGCGGAGGCAGTTCCTACGAGCAGTACTTC CASSGGSSYEQYF
TRBJ2-5 many NA TRBV11-2 TGTGCCAGCAGCTTAGATCAGGTCACTCAAGAGACCCAGTACTTC CASSLDQVTQETQYF
TRBJ2-3 many TRBD2 TRBV29-1 TGCAGCGTTGAAGAGGGACTAGCGGGAGCAGATACGCAGTATTTT CSVEEGLAGADTQYF
TRBJ2-5 NA NA TRBV5-1 TGCGCCAGCAGCTTAAGGCCAGGGTCTAGGGTCCAAGAGACCCAGTACTTC CASSLRPGSRVQETQYF
TRBJ2-7 NA NA TRBV28 TGTGCCAGCAGTTTTTTTGGGGATTACGCGCAGTACTTC CASSFFGDYAQYF
TRBJ2-7 few NA TRBV7-9 TGTGCCAGCAGCCAGGTGGGCAATCACTACGAGCAGTACTTC CASSQVGNHYEQYF
TRBJ2-7 many NA TRBV6-2/TRBV6-3 TGTGCCAGCAGGAACGGGGGTCTCGGCGAGCAGTACTTC CASRNGGLGEQYF